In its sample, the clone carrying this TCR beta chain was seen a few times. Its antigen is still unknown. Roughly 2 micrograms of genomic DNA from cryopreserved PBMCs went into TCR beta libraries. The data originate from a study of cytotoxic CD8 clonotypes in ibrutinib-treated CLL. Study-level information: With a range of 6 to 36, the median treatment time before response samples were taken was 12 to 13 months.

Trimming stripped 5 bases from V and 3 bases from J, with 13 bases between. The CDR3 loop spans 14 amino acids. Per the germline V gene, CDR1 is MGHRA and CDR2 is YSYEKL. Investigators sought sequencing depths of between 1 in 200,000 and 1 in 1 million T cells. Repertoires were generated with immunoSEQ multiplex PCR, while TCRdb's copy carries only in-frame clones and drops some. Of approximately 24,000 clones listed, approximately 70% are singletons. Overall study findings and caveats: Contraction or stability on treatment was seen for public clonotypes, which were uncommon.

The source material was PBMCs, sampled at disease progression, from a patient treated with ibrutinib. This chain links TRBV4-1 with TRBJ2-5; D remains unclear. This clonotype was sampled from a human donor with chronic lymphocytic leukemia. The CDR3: CASSVGRTEETQYF. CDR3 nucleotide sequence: TGCGCCAGCAGCGTCGGCAGGACCGAAGAGACCCAGTACTTC.